This note documents a single T cell receptor (beta chain) sequence. This specimen belongs to a study of OX40 agonist ivuxolimab in advanced cancers. Study-wide context: The mean age was approximately 60 years, ranging from roughly 23 to 80, with less than 90% of participants male.

Using immunoSEQ multiplex PCR, the repertoire was profiled, and TCRdb retains in-frame clones only, with some absent. Counted here are roughly 45,000 clones, around four fifths occurring once; the ten biggest clones make up approximately 16%. If patients had autoimmune disease history or systemic immunosuppression, they were excluded. The CDR3 extends over 15 amino acids. Germline V gene sequence: CDR1 SGHDT, CDR2 YYEEEE. Trimming removed 0 bases from V and 4 bases from J, with 13 bases in between. Specimen: CD4+ or CD8+ T cells sorted from blood, collected in a trial of the OX40 agonist ivuxolimab. The sequence came from an adult with an advanced solid tumor such as melanoma, head and neck, liver or kidney cancer. The rearrangement joins TRBV5-6 to TRBJ1-1; possibly TRBD1 for D (6 bases). CDR3 protein: CASSLATDSRTEAFF. DNA of the CDR3: TGTGCCAGCAGCTTGGCGACGGACAGCCGCACTGAAGCTTTCTTT.